This T cell receptor beta chain stems from a study of blood T cell repertoires in COVID-19. Study at large: In each case, the material was cDNA or gDNA derived from T cells, B-cell-depleted T cells, or PBMCs.

In the source study's methods: The authors estimated nucleated cell counts from reference gene primer amplification. Here immunoSEQ multiplex PCR was the method, and the copy in TCRdb shows in-frame clones only, minus some. V, J and clone size are taken as reported in that table, and D and trimming were inferred from the DNA itself. The sample contains just over 650,000 clones, about nine tenths of which appear only once. This CDR3 contains 11 residues. Germline assignment: CDR1 SNHLY and CDR2 FYNNEI. The V and J ends lost 6 bases and 5 bases respectively, with 7 bases between them. The V gene is TRBV2, the J gene TRBJ1-2; no clear D. Sequencing used peripheral blood. The origin of this receptor is a woman younger than 35 with acute or convalescent COVID-19. The CDR3 region is CASRVEYGYTF. CDR3 DNA: TGTGCCAGCAGAGTGGAGTATGGCTACACCTTC.